This T cell receptor (beta chain) was identified during a study of shared clonotypes between healthy human individuals. Turning to the study itself: Researchers assigned three CD4 naive, three CD4 memory, two CD8 naive and one CD8 memory plate to each donor.

The V and J ends lost 0 bases and 7 bases respectively, with 13 bases between them. This CDR3 has 15 residues. Germline V gene sequence: CDR1 SGHDT, CDR2 YYEEEE. Repertoires were generated with immunoSEQ multiplex PCR, while TCRdb's copy carries only in-frame clones and drops some. The sample consists of a few million clones, 80% to 95% of them appearing once. Researchers partitioned CD4+ cells into CD45RA+ naive and CD45RA-negative memory subsets. The TCR comes from a man aged 18-30 years in good health. Some clones in this sample may be carry-over from other donors' samples. Sequencing was performed on naive CD4+ T cells from PBMCs. Specified subset: CD45RA+ positively selected. The chain has TRBV5-6 and TRBJ2-2, with D possibly matching TRBD2 (5 bases). CDR3 DNA sequence: TGTGCCAGCAGCTTGGAGGAGCGGCATGGCGGGGAGCTGTTTTTT. Protein: CASSLEERHGGELFF.